This is a list of T cell receptor beta chains from one sample in a study of tumor-infiltrating lymphocytes in primary liver carcinoma. MiXCR, applied by TCRdb to the multiplex PCR reads, yields one record per CDR3 protein. Of fewer than 350,000 distinct CDR3 sequences in the sample, 65% were seen once. Sequenced material: peripheral blood. These TCRs come from a man aged 35 to 55 with primary liver carcinoma and hepatitis B virus infection. CDR3s include the opening cysteine and the closing phenylalanine or tryptophan. A D gene is named only where the DNA matches it firmly. Clone size appears in some rows only: once, few, many, or a class for an expanded clone.

v_gene	d_gene	abundance	j_gene	CDR3aa	CDR3nt
TRBV6-1	-	many	TRBJ2-1	CASGSGTTSSDEQFF	TGTGCCAGCGGATCCGGGACCACATCTAGCGATGAGCAGTTCTTC
TRBV11-2	-	-	TRBJ1-6	CASSLERPRGGIPIHF	TGTGCCAGCAGCTTAGAACGACCCAGGGGAGGAATACCCATCCACTTT
TRBV11-2	-	few	TRBJ2-1	CTSSLGPEQFF	TGTACCAGCAGCTTAGGACCCGAGCAGTTCTTC
TRBV6-5	-	-	TRBJ2-2	CASSAQGAKTGELFF	TGTGCCAGCAGTGCCCAGGGCGCGAAGACCGGGGAGCTGTTTTTT
TRBV20-1	-	once	TRBJ2-3	CSAQTKDTQYF	TGCAGTGCTCAAACTAAAGATACGCAGTATTTT
TRBV25-1	-	many	TRBJ1-1	CASSVPREAFF	TGTGCCAGCAGTGTTCCGCGGGAAGCTTTCTTT
TRBV6-2/TRBV6-3	TRBD1	once	TRBJ1-5	CGSSYGQGHQPQHF	TGTGGCAGCAGTTACGGACAGGGCCATCAGCCCCAGCATTTT
TRBV6-2/TRBV6-3	TRBD2	-	TRBJ2-1	CASSYASGPPYNEQFF	TGTGCCAGCAGTTACGCTAGCGGGCCCCCCTACAATGAGCAGTTCTTC
TRBV11-3	-	many	TRBJ2-3	CASSKEVEDTQYF	TGTGCCAGCAGTAAGGAGGTGGAAGATACGCAGTATTTT
TRBV12-3/TRBV12-4	TRBD1	-	TRBJ1-5	CACSTQRGHQPQHF	TGTGCCTGCAGTACCCAGAGGGGGCATCAGCCCCAGCATTTT
TRBV5-5	-	-	TRBJ2-1	CASSLVGTINEQFF	TGTGCCAGCAGCTTGGTGGGCACTATTAATGAGCAGTTCTTC
TRBV11-2	-	-	TRBJ2-7	CATSLVPSGEQYF	TGTGCCACCAGCTTAGTGCCATCCGGCGAGCAGTACTTC
TRBV11-1	TRBD1	-	TRBJ2-1	CASSLDRVHNDQFF	TGTGCCAGCAGCCTGGACAGGGTGCACAATGACCAGTTCTTC
TRBV10-3	-	many	TRBJ2-5	CAISESSGQETQYF	TGTGCCATCAGTGAGTCGTCAGGGCAAGAGACCCAGTACTTC
TRBV12-3/TRBV12-4	-	many	TRBJ1-2	CASSPSGTNYGYTF	TGTGCCAGCAGCCCCTCGGGGACTAACTATGGCTACACCTTC
TRBV12-3/TRBV12-4	-	-	TRBJ1-5	CASRPGTANNQPQHF	TGTGCCAGCAGGCCCGGGACGGCTAACAATCAGCCCCAGCATTTT
TRBV6-5	TRBD1	-	TRBJ1-2	CASKEQGLNKGYTF	TGTGCCAGCAAGGAACAGGGGTTAAACAAAGGCTACACCTTC
TRBV29-1	-	-	TRBJ2-3	CSDKGADTQYF	TGCAGCGATAAAGGAGCAGATACGCAATATTTT
TRBV19	-	-	TRBJ1-2	CASSIRDYGYTF	TGTGCCAGTAGTATTCGGGATTATGGCTACACCTTC
TRBV14	TRBD2	few	TRBJ2-7	CASSPLNPSGVYEQYF	TGTGCCAGCAGCCCCCTAAATCCCAGCGGGGTCTACGAGCAGTACTTC
TRBV11-2	-	-	TRBJ2-5	CASSLEEAQYF	TGTGCCAGCAGTTTAGAGGAAGCCCAGTACTTC
TRBV6-2/TRBV6-3	-	many	TRBJ2-5	CASSSTLRTLKGETQYF	TGTGCCAGCAGTTCCACCCTTCGGACTCTCAAAGGAGAGACCCAGTACTTC
TRBV30	-	-	TRBJ1-3	CAWSVSSGNTIYF	TGTGCCTGGAGTGTAAGCTCTGGAAACACCATATATTTT
TRBV5-1	-	few	TRBJ1-6	CASSLQRIDNSPLHF	TGCGCCAGCAGCTTGCAACGGATTGATAATTCACCCCTCCACTTT
TRBV11-2	-	-	TRBJ2-1	CASSPLTNSYNEQFF	TGTGCCAGCAGCCCCCTAACAAACTCCTACAATGAGCAGTTCTTC
TRBV10-3	TRBD2	few	TRBJ2-1	CAISEFSGSFNEQFF	TGTGCCATCAGTGAGTTTAGCGGGAGCTTTAATGAGCAGTTCTTC
TRBV11-2	-	-	TRBJ1-1	CVSSLARTANTEAFF	TGTGTCAGCAGCTTGGCCAGGACGGCGAACACTGAAGCTTTCTTC
TRBV4-2	TRBD2	many	TRBJ2-3	CASSHSRAGGTDTQYF	TGTGCCAGCAGCCACAGCCGAGCGGGGGGCACAGATACGCAGTATTTT
TRBV4-3	TRBD1	many	TRBJ2-3	CASSQERTGYTDTQYF	TGCGCCAGCAGCCAAGAAAGGACAGGGTACACAGATACGCAGTATTTT
TRBV10-2	TRBD2	-	TRBJ2-7	CASRESVGGRAEQYF	TGCGCCAGCCGTGAGTCTGTGGGAGGGAGGGCCGAGCAGTACTTC
TRBV5-4	TRBD1	few	TRBJ1-2	CASSEPGGRGYGYTF	TGTGCCAGCAGCGAGCCAGGGGGAAGGGGCTATGGCTACACCTTC
TRBV7-8	TRBD2	many	TRBJ2-1	CASSFRLAGAYNEQFF	TGTGCCAGCAGCTTTCGACTAGCGGGAGCCTACAATGAGCAGTTCTTC
TRBV29-1	TRBD2	-	TRBJ2-1	CGVGLSAGVPYNEQFF	TGCGGCGTTGGTCTGTCGGCGGGAGTACCCTACAATGAGCAGTTCTTC
TRBV29-1	-	few	TRBJ2-5	CSVEDRQGREAQYF	TGCAGCGTTGAAGATAGACAGGGGAGGGAGGCCCAGTACTTC